The entry that follows covers one T cell receptor beta chain sequence. Sorted regulatory T cells were CD4-positive, CD25-high and CD127-low or negative. This entry is derived from a study of B cell selection in AIRE deficiency. The CDR3 extends over 14 amino acids. Unmatched junction bases numbered 5, after V lost 3 bases and J lost 9 bases. Germline V gives CDR1 SGHAT, CDR2 FQDESV (reference sequence). The method was immunoSEQ multiplex PCR; TCRdb's version includes in-frame clones alone and lacks a portion of them. The data hold thousands of clones, with over 75% observed a single time. Sequenced sample: Tregs sorted from PBMCs. The chain combines TRBV11-1 with TRBJ2-1; 10 bases fit TRBD2. This clonotype originated in a human donor with AIRE deficiency. CDR3 amino acids: CASSFLAGVGEQFF. Written as DNA, the CDR3 is TGTGCCAGCAGCTTCCTAGCGGGAGTCGGTGAGCAGTTCTTC.